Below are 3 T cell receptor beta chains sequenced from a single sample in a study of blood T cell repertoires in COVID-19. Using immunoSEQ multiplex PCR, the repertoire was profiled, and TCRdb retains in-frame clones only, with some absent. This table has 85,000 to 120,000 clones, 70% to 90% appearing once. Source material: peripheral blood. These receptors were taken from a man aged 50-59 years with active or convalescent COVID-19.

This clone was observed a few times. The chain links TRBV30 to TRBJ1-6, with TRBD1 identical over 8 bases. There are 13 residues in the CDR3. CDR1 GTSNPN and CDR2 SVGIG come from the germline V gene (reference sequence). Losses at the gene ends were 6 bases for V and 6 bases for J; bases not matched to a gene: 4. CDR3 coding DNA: TGTGCCTGCCGGGACAGGAGTAATTCACCCCTCCACTTT. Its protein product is CACRDRSNSPLHF.

In nucleotides, the CDR3 is TGCGCCAGCAGCTTGACAGGGGATAATTCACCCCTCCACTTT. Translating gives CASSLTGDNSPLHF. The genes are TRBV5-1 and TRBJ1-6, with 7 bases aligning to TRBD1. The CDR3 has 14 amino acids. The V segment lost 1 base and the J segment 5 bases; nucleotides outside the gene matches: 0. Per the germline V gene, CDR1 is SGHRS and CDR2 is YFSETQ.

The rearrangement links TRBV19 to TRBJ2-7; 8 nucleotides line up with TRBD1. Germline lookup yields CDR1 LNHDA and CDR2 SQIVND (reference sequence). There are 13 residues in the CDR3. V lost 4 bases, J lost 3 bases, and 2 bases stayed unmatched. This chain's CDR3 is CASSRDRYYEQYF. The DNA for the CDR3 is TGTGCCAGTAGTAGGGACAGGTACTACGAGCAGTACTTC.